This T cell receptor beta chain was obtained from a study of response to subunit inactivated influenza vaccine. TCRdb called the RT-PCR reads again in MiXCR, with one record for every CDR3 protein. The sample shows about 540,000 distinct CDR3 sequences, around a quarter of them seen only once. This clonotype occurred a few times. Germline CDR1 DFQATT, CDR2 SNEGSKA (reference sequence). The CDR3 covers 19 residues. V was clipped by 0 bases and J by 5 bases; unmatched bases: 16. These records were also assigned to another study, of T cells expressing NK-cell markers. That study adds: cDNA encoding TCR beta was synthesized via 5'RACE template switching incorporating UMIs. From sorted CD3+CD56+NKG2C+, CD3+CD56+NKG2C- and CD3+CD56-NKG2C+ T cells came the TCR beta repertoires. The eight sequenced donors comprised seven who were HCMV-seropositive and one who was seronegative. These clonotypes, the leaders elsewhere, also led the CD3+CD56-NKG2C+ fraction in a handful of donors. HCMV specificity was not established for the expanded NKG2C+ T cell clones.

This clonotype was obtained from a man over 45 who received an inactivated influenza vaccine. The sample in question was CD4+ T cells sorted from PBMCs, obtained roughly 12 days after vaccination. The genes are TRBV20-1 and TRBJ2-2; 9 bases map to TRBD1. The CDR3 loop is CSARDGLKGTGIRTGELFF. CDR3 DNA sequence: TGCAGTGCTAGAGATGGGTTAAAAGGGACAGGGATACGGACCGGGGAGCTGTTTTTT.